One and the same sample provided the 18 T cell receptor beta chains below, sequenced in a study of T-cell reconstitution after alpha-beta-depleted transplantation in children. The library targeted TCRbeta and was prepared with unique molecular identifiers. Each CDR3 protein gets one entry after TCRdb re-called the PCR reads with MiXCR. The sample records approximately 130,000 distinct CDR3 sequences, around 9.8% being singletons. This material consisted of PBMCs, mostly from graft donor cells, taken 180 days after TCRalphabeta/CD19-depleted stem cell transplant. The receptors stem from a girl in the first two years of life who had a stem cell transplant for combined immunodeficiency, so the T cells may come from the graft donor.

This clonotype was observed at least ten times. The CDR3 here is CSVEAPSWGVGNYGETQYF. In nucleotides, the CDR3 is TGCAGCGTTGAAGCTCCTTCGTGGGGCGTCGGAAATTACGGGGAGACCCAGTACTTC. V is TRBV29-1 and J is TRBJ2-5; TRBD1 might be the D (5 bases). Trimming stripped 1 base from V and 5 bases from J, with 29 bases between. CDR1 and CDR2 from the germline V gene are SQVTM and ANQGSEA. This CDR3 spans 19 amino acids.

The chain has TRBV6-1 and TRBJ2-1, with 9 bases lining up with TRBD2. V was pared by 10 bases and J by 12 bases, with 13 bases of the junction left unmatched. The CDR3 runs 13 residues. CDR1 is MNHNS and CDR2 is SASEGT in the germline V gene. CDR3 DNA sequence: TGTGCCACCGGGGCGGGAGGGGTGGGATGGCAGTTCTTC. Translating it yields CATGAGGVGWQFF.

This chain joins TRBV20-1 and TRBJ2-7, with D tentatively TRBD2 (5 bases). Germline lookup yields CDR1 DFQATT and CDR2 SNEGSKA (reference sequence). This CDR3 is built from 14 residues. Trimming took 4 bases from V and 0 from J, leaving 13 bases between them. CDR3 sequence: CSAISAASSYEQYF. The CDR3 DNA sequence: TGCAGTGCTATTAGCGCGGCAAGCTCCTACGAGCAGTACTTC.

CDR3 loop: CASSLGLAGDPSVETQYF. The CDR3 nucleotides read TGTGCCAGCAGCTTAGGACTAGCGGGGGATCCGTCTGTAGAGACCCAGTACTTC. The V gene is TRBV5-5, the J gene TRBJ2-5; 13 positions agree with TRBD2. The CDR3 has 18 residues. The J segment lost 4 bases and the V segment lost 2 bases, leaving 11 bases of the junction unmatched. CDR1 and CDR2 (germline): SGHKS, YYEKEE (reference sequence). Looking up the rest from reference TRBV5-5 and TRBJ2-5 gives the full variable domain: DAGVTQSPTHLIKTRGQQVTLRCSPISGHKSVSWYQQVLGQGPQFIFQYYEKEERGRGNFPDRFSARQFPNYSSELNVNALLLGDSALYLCASSLGLAGDPSVETQYFGPGTRLLVL.

This clonotype was counted only a few times. V gene TRBV7-9 combines with J gene TRBJ2-7; possibly TRBD1 for D (5 bases). Trimming took 6 bases from V and 3 from J, leaving 6 bases between them. CDR3 length equals 11 residues. The germline gives CDR1 SEHNR, CDR2 FQNEAQ (reference sequence). CDR3 protein: CASRDNYEQYF. As DNA, the CDR3 is TGTGCCAGCAGGGACAACTACGAGCAGTACTTC.

The CDR3 is CASSLYKGLPNEQFF. The CDR3 DNA reads TGTGCCAGCAGCTTGTATAAAGGACTCCCCAATGAGCAGTTCTTC. The chain uses TRBV5-8 and TRBJ2-1; the D gene is possibly TRBD2 (5 bases). The CDR3 totals 15 residues. Germline CDR1 SGHTS, CDR2 YDEGEE. Trimming stripped 1 base from V and 6 bases from J, with 14 bases between.

The chain joins TRBV20-1 to TRBJ2-3, with a weak D call TRBD2 (6 bases). Trimming stripped 5 bases from V and 0 bases from J, with 12 bases between. The germline V gene encodes CDR1 DFQATT and CDR2 SNEGSKA (reference sequence). The CDR3 extends over 14 amino acids. CDR3 residues: CSAPGLSSTDTQYF. In DNA form, the CDR3 reads TGCAGTGCTCCTGGACTATCTAGCACAGATACGCAGTATTTT.

This clonotype was detected only a few times. In DNA form, the CDR3 reads TGTGCCAGCAGTTACCGGGGGGGAACTGGGGCCAACGTCCTGACTTTC. Its translation: CASSYRGGTGANVLTF. The gene calls are TRBV6-5 and TRBJ2-6, with 8 bases that match TRBD2. Per the germline V gene, CDR1 is MNHEY and CDR2 is SVGAGI. The CDR3 has 16 residues. V gave up 2 bases and J gave up 2 bases; unmatched junction bases: 2.

This chain links TRBV7-6 with TRBJ2-3, with unresolved D. V was clipped by 0 bases and J by 1 base, with 5 bases between them. The CDR3 has 14 residues. Germline CDR1 reads SGHVS; CDR2 reads FNYEAQ. This chain's CDR3 is CASSLADGTDTQYF. The DNA for the CDR3 is TGTGCCAGCAGCTTAGCGGACGGCACAGATACGCAGTATTTT.

The V gene is TRBV10-3, the J gene TRBJ1-3, with 7 bases that match TRBD1. CDR3 size: 12 residues. CDR1 and CDR2 (germline): ENHRY, SYGVKD. Trimming took 6 bases from V and 5 from J; bases not matched to a gene: 1. The CDR3 region is CAIRGQRNTIYF. For the CDR3, the DNA is TGTGCCATCAGGGGACAGAGAAACACCATATATTTT.

This chain links TRBV29-1 with TRBJ2-3, with 11 bases fitting TRBD2. The CDR3 runs to 17 residues. Germline CDR1 is SQVTM and CDR2 is ANQGSEA. V shed 6 bases, J shed 4 bases, and the junction held 15 bases outside the gene matches. The CDR3 protein is CSVGTGTLAGVADTQYF. The CDR3, as DNA: TGCAGCGTCGGGACAGGGACACTAGCGGGAGTAGCAGATACGCAGTATTTT.

This clonotype was recorded at least ten times. The genes are TRBV7-3 and TRBJ2-3, with 8 bases identical to TRBD2. Trimming removed 5 bases from V and 4 bases from J; junction bases left unmatched: 8. Germline-derived CDR1 and CDR2 are SGHTA and FQGTGA. The CDR3 covers 15 residues. The CDR3 DNA is TGTGCCAGCAGCCCAGGACTAGCTTCTGCAGATACGCAGTATTTT. Amino acid sequence: CASSPGLASADTQYF.

This clonotype was observed a few times. The chain joins TRBV7-3 to TRBJ2-7; no reliable D call. CDR1 is SGHTA, CDR2 FQGTGA, per germline. V was trimmed by 4 bases and J by 9 bases, leaving 13 bases between them. The CDR3 extends over 12 amino acids. The CDR3 protein is CASSSPPLRQYF. As DNA, the CDR3 is TGTGCCAGCAGCTCCCCCCCTCTAAGGCAGTACTTC.

This sequence joins TRBV15 and TRBJ1-5, with TRBD1 as a possible D gene (5 bases). Germline V gene data show CDR1 as LNHNV and CDR2 as YYDKDF (reference sequence). This CDR3 has 14 residues. Trimming stripped 5 bases from V and 4 bases from J, with 12 bases between. The CDR3 protein is CATSDRGSNQPQHF. As DNA, the CDR3 is TGTGCCACCAGCGATCGGGGCTCTAATCAGCCCCAGCATTTT. Using reference TRBV15 and TRBJ1-5 for the parts outside the CDR3, the full variable domain is DAMVIQNPRYQVTQFGKPVTLSCSQTLNHNVMYWYQQKSSQAPKLLFHYYDKDFNNEADTPDNFQSRRPNTSFCFLDIRSPGLGDTAMYLCATSDRGSNQPQHFGDGTRLSIL.

This chain uses TRBV20-1 with TRBJ2-7; 9 bases fit TRBD2. Germline CDR1 and CDR2: DFQATT and SNEGSKA (reference sequence). V was pared by 3 bases and J by 1 base, with 4 bases of the junction left unmatched. The CDR3 spans 14 residues. The CDR3 reads CSASLAGESYEQYF. In nucleotides, the CDR3 is TGCAGTGCTAGTTTAGCGGGAGAATCCTACGAGCAGTACTTC.

This clonotype was detected many times. The chain employs TRBV28 and TRBJ1-4; no clear D. CDR1 is MDHEN and CDR2 is SYDVKM in the germline V gene. The CDR3 sequence is 16 residues long. Trimming took 4 bases from V and 4 from J, leaving 16 bases between them. CDR3 sequence: CASSSPHPSYNEKLFF. CDR3 nucleotide sequence: TGTGCCAGCAGTTCCCCACACCCGTCTTATAATGAAAAACTGTTTTTT.

This clonotype has ten or more counts. The rearrangement uses TRBV29-1 and TRBJ1-2; D is perhaps TRBD1 (5 bases). The CDR3 spans 11 residues. Germline V gene lookup returns CDR1 SQVTM and CDR2 ANQGSEA. V was cut by 5 bases and J by 7 bases, with 11 bases left in between. CDR3 amino acids: CSVWGKVGYTF. For the CDR3, the DNA is TGCAGCGTTTGGGGGAAAGTTGGCTACACCTTC.

This clonotype was detected a few times. J is TRBJ1-5 and V is TRBV7-2; D may be TRBD1 (5 bases). Trimming left V 3 bases short and J 11 bases short, with 11 bases between. The germline V gene encodes CDR1 SGHTA and CDR2 FQGNSA. This CDR3 contains 12 residues. The CDR3 loop is CASSFGGNTQHF. The CDR3 nucleotides read TGTGCCAGCAGCTTCGGGGGTAATACCCAGCATTTT.